This T cell receptor (beta chain) appears in the sequencing data of a study of cytomegalovirus exposure and HLA in healthy donors (dated by TCRdb to the late 2010s). Study-wide context: An earlier analysis of 587 of the donors reported approximately 280 Gb of sequence data and 95 million to 120 million unique TCR beta sequences obtained from about 179 million T cells. The T cell repertoires of some 670 subjects were profiled by immunosequencing and related to cytomegalovirus serostatus. The aim of the study was to test whether cataloging public T cell receptors could identify signatures of past pathogen exposure. Roughly 5 DR-DQ haplotypes were handled as single units for association and clustering, since linkage in the cohort was strong. The number of donors typed differed by locus, with roughly 620-630 for A, B, C, DRB1 and DQB1, around 500 for DQA1, 600 to 610 for DPA1, and approximately 470 for DPB1. Among about 360 genotyped donors of the cohort, an average of about 240,000 unique TCR beta nucleotide sequences were sequenced per donor, around 20% of them non-productive. A later genetic analysis used genome-wide SNP genotypes for about 60% of the roughly 700 donors, treating that subset as a discovery cohort. To study patterns of TCR occurrence, a later analysis re-analyzed previously published TCR beta repertoires from several hundred donors and added high-resolution HLA genotyping. In an earlier analysis of 500 to 650 of the donors, high-throughput TCR beta sequencing was used to judge whether each TCR beta V gene segment behaved as functional or pseudogenic. A separate validation cohort of roughly 130 different subjects was used in addition to the roughly 620-subject first cohort. In the later analysis, no new phenotypic data were used to find candidate immune exposures; instead, reliance was placed on TCR beta sequences and their occurrence across donors. Of the roughly 400 genotyped donors, approximately 82% fell in the genetic ancestry cluster associated with self-reported Caucasian donors. Donor age, sex, ethnicity and CMV serostatus were compiled alongside the repertoire data. Roughly 300 gigabases of sequencing data and around 85 million unique TCR sequences made up an early release that covered roughly 670 HLA-typed donors. All discovery cohort repertoires had been generated on a single sequencing platform. The study combined high-throughput TCR immunosequencing, statistical association of individual TCRs with disease status, and machine learning to predict cytomegalovirus infection status. Both class I and class II loci were covered by HLA typing, at four-digit resolution. The full study reports these points: A later genetic analysis associated a missense DCLRE1C variant with V-gene and J-gene trimming of TCR beta chains, and an independent cohort replicated the association. According to a later analysis, TCR association rates differed among HLA loci, with DRB1 alleles showing the most associated TCRs and HLA-C alleles showing the fewest. A total of 164 TCR beta chains were listed by the study as associated with cytomegalovirus. Compared with equally common non-associated chains, HLA-associated TCR beta chains in a later analysis were more clonally expanded and had lower generation probabilities. Because the 87-base-pair reads could not distinguish some IMGT-functional V segments, including TRBV6-2 and TRBV6-3, those segments were excluded. When HLA alleles, especially DR and DQ, strongly co-occurred, attributing TCR associations to individual alleles was difficult. HLA typing was unavailable for some donors at each locus, so association tests used only the typed subset. At a false discovery rate of 0.05, a later analysis linked approximately 18,000 TCR beta sequences to specific HLA alleles. The classifier was reported to diagnose cytomegalovirus status with high specificity and sensitivity in both the original cohort and the validation cohort. It was suggested by the authors that the approach could potentially be generalized to other disease states and immunological phenotypes. The presence/absence analyses assumed that sequencing depth was roughly uniform across donors, and that assumption may not be true. According to a later genetic analysis, donors in an Asian-associated ancestry cluster had fewer N-insertions in productive TCRs than the roughly 670-donor mean. A further reported finding was that TCR beta sequences accurately predicted the HLA-A and HLA-B alleles for most subjects in the first cohort. A group of highly shared sequence variants was considered likely to be a technical artifact of the sequencing pipeline. Immune exposure information for the cohort was limited to CMV serostatus. Linkage disequilibrium might explain the correlated functional status among segregating V segments, but an unknown experimental factor could not be excluded. In this cohort, only TCR beta chains were sequenced, and detectable features were limited by the absence of alpha or paired-chain data. In a later analysis, most CMV-associated TCR beta chains were found to appear HLA-restricted, with HLA associations seemingly driven largely by CMV exposure. In an earlier analysis of a few hundred of the donors, most TCR beta V segments were observed in productive rearrangements about 90% or about 30% of the time, broadly matching IMGT annotations. Most TCR sequences were seen in very few donors, while some public TCRs were found in many individuals. A few of the identified cytomegalovirus-associated TCR beta chains were confirmed in vitro to be specific for cytomegalovirus antigens. The earlier analysis of about 600 of the donors excluded about 16 rarely observed V segments, including chromosome 9 orphons, because counts were too low. According to a later analysis, parvovirus B19, influenza, CMV and Epstein-Barr virus appeared linked to several top co-occurrence clusters.

Libraries were built with the immunoSEQ multiplex PCR assay. For the multiplex PCR, a mixture combining 60 forward primers for TCR Vbeta segments and 13 reverse primers for TCR Jbeta segments was used. A multiplex PCR assay on genomic DNA amplified the CDR3 region of rearranged TCR beta genes. The amplified TCR beta libraries were sequenced on the Illumina HiSeq System as 87-base-pair reads. As for the authors' bioinformatics: Across the 500 to 700 repertoires, a later analysis counted 75 million to 90 million unique TCR beta chains, roughly 11 million of which were shared by at least two donors. A nearest-neighbor algorithm error-corrected the raw reads and collapsed the reads into unique sequences, merging closely related sequences to remove PCR and sequencing errors. V, D and J gene segments were assigned by aligning CDR3 sequences to IMGT reference sequences. For a sequence to be retained, at least a six-nucleotide match to both a V gene segment and a J gene segment was required. A rearrangement was called productive if the CDR3 had no stop codons and remained in frame with V and J, and every other rearrangement was called non-productive. Following IMGT convention, CDR3 was defined as the stretch from the second conserved V-encoded cysteine to the conserved J-encoded phenylalanine. The earlier analysis of 550 to 650 of the donors excluded any sequence lacking an unambiguous match to a single V gene segment. In an earlier analysis of around 590 of the donors, a V segment was called functional when productive rearrangements were above 56.7%, and segregating when the standard deviation between donors exceeded 5%. A statistical classification framework was built to diagnose cytomegalovirus status from the catalog of TCR beta chain sequences. V and J gene assignment, in a later analysis, came from comparing TCR nucleotide sequences with IMGT/GENE-DB human TR gene sequences. In a later analysis, CDR3 sequences and most-parsimonious VDJ recombination scenarios were assigned using the TCRdist pipeline. In a later analysis, each TCR beta chain was defined by its CDR3 amino acid sequence together with its V-gene family, and reads without a unique V-gene family were excluded. To address suspected cross-contamination and a sequencing artifact, a later analysis removed around 590 highly shared, low-generation-probability nucleotide sequences. For each public chain, a later analysis derived a clonal expansion index from normalized ranks of inferred template counts within each repertoire. In a later analysis, generation probabilities were computed with a VDJ recombination model fitted to out-of-frame rearrangements, and the resulting probabilities were checked against IGoR. In a later analysis, hypergeometric tests were used to score TCR-TCR, TCR-HLA and TCR-CMV co-occurrence, with a repertoire-size bias correction applied to TCR pairs. To estimate false discovery rates, a later analysis permuted the HLA or CMV assignments 20 times. In a later analysis, co-occurring TCRs were grouped with DBSCAN, and TCRdist sequence similarity was added when clustering was performed within HLA-allele-positive subsets. For co-occurrence clustering, repertoires with fewer than 30,000 or more than 120,000 public chains were excluded, along with five repertoires with anomalous nucleotide sharing. TCRdb re-hosts the immuneACCESS table, in-frame sequences only. Its copies lack some clones; in the studies checked, an unresolved V gene accounts for under half of them, and the cause for the rest is not known. V, J and clone size were drawn from that table, and D and trimming were deduced from the DNA. This sample has more than 85,000 clones in its table, and over 60% of those were observed once. Of the sample, roughly 3.7% falls within the top ten clones.

A note on this clone: The antigen this receptor binds is unknown. Base-call qualities are not available, and no considerably larger clone is one nucleotide away.

From the germline V gene (reference sequence), CDR1 is MNHEY and CDR2 is SMNVEV. The germline ends are 14 bases apart after V is trimmed by 3 bases and J by 0 bases. The CDR3 spans 16 residues, from the cysteine through the phenylalanine. Kept here is only the CDR3 DNA, which spans 48 bases and is read in frame from base 1. The cohort consisted of approximately 670 healthy bone marrow donors. Cohort members were all nominally healthy when sampled, although unrecorded immune exposures were likely present. The donor was CMV seropositive and was included in the group of 289 seropositive cohort members. A peripheral blood sample was provided by each donor, and peripheral blood mononuclear cells were used for TCR beta sequencing. Genomic DNA was extracted from the blood cell samples with the Qiagen DNeasy Blood Extraction Kit.

The receptor comes from a female donor in good health and CMV-seropositive. The sample comprised PBMCs. The chain was built from TRBV27 and TRBJ1-1; TRBD1 is perhaps the D gene, given 5 matching bases. The DNA sequence is TGTGCCAGCAGTTTGGGGGGAACCAATATGAACACTGAAGCTTTCTTT. This encodes CASSLGGTNMNTEAFF.